This paragraph reports one TCR beta chain. The data derive from a study of blood T cell repertoires in COVID-19. Study overall: Researchers got acute and convalescent COVID-19 samples from the United States, Italy and Spain. T cells, B-cell-depleted T cells, or PBMCs provided the cDNA or gDNA that served as material.

Unmatched junction bases numbered 4, after V lost 5 bases and J lost 10 bases. Germline V gene data show CDR1 as SQVTM and CDR2 as ANQGSEA. CDR3 length equals 11 residues. In the source study's methods: Estimates of nucleated cell counts were drawn from the amplification of reference gene primers. Only in-frame clones appear in the TCRdb table, and some are missing; sequencing was by immunoSEQ multiplex PCR. Clonal size and the V and J genes are those of that table, whereas D and trimming came from the DNA. The table records about 48,000 clones, about nine tenths of them present only once. This chain joins TRBV29-1 and TRBJ2-2, with 7 bases identical to TRBD2. The sequence came from a woman aged 80 or over with COVID-19, enrolled during active disease. Sequencing was performed on peripheral blood. CDR3 DNA sequence: TGCAGCGTTCTTGGGGGGGAGGAGCTGTTTTTT. Translation: CSVLGGEELFF.